Given below is one TCR beta chain in context. The sample comes from a study of PD-L1 blockade in urothelial cancer. As to time point: pretreatment peripheral blood. This table comes from immunoSEQ multiplex PCR, and its TCRdb copy is limited to in-frame clones, with some not included. Of around 82,000 clones listed, 84% are singletons. Per the germline V gene, CDR1 is GTSNPN and CDR2 is SVGIG (reference sequence). The CDR3 extends over 15 amino acids. Trimming took 3 bases from V and 3 from J, leaving 15 bases between them. The chain carries TRBV30 and TRBJ1-5, with D possibly TRBD1 on 6 matching bases. The TCR comes from a man in his fifties or sixties with urothelial cancer. The source was PBMCs, collected around atezolizumab (anti-PD-L1) treatment. As DNA, the CDR3 is TGTGCCTGGAGCGAGGGGGGGACAAACAATCAGCCCCAGCATTTT. Its protein is CAWSEGGTNNQPQHF.